The 14 T cell receptor beta chains reported below all come from one sample, sequenced in a study of CD8+ T cells in alopecia areata. Cell sorting was performed on pooled cutaneous lymph node cells with CD4, CD8alpha, NKG2D, NKG2ACE and other markers. RNA extraction and reverse transcription yielded cDNA as sequencing template. Profiled with immunoSEQ multiplex PCR; TCRdb holds only in-frame clones, not every one. The sample holds 3,000 to 4,500 clones, and no clone turns up only once. Material for sequencing was CD8+ T cells sorted from a lymph node. Receptors originate from a C3H/HeJ mouse with alopecia areata. The mouse strain carries the MHC haplotype H2-k.

This clone was recorded at least ten times. The gene names here belong to mouse. The read terminates 4 residues before the CDR3 end, so the remaining end is supplied by the germline J gene. The chain links TRBV19 to TRBJ2-5; 7 bases are shared with TRBD1. The CDR3 consists of 12 residues. Per germline, CDR1 FNHDT and CDR2 SITEND (reference sequence). The CDR3 bases that were read are TGTGCCAGCAGCGGGACAGAAGAC. Its translation is CASSGTED. The CDR3 reads in full as CASSGTEDTQYF.

This clone was counted many times. Germline and genes here are mouse. The read gets to within 4 residues of the CDR3 end, and the germline J gene fills in the rest. The chain joins TRBV31 to TRBJ1-1; the match to TRBD1 covers 7 bases. Germline-derived CDR1 and CDR2 are GKSSPN and SITVG. V lost 8 bases, J lost 3 bases, and 3 bases stayed unmatched. CDR3 length: 11 amino acids. CDR3 region: CAGTGDTEVFF. CDR3 DNA (partial): TGTGCCGGTACAGGGGACACA.

This clone is labeled medium-sized. Mouse gene names apply. The DNA ends 4 residues before the CDR3 does, and the rest of the CDR3 is filled in from the germline J gene. The V and J genes are TRBV13-2 and TRBJ1-1; 11 nucleotides line up with TRBD1. The CDR3 is made up of 14 amino acids. CDR1 is NNHNN, CDR2 SYGAGS, per germline (reference sequence). V shed 10 bases and J 4 bases; nucleotides not matched to a gene: 9. The CDR3 sequence: CAVTRDRGATEVFF. The part of the CDR3 DNA that was read is TGTGCCGTGACCCGGGACAGGGGGGCCACA.

This clone was picked up many times. Gene names refer to mouse genes. The CDR3 extends 4 residues past the end of the read, so its final part is completed from the germline J gene. The V gene is TRBV19, the J gene TRBJ2-5; D remains ambiguous. The CDR3 runs 13 residues. The germline gives CDR1 FNHDT, CDR2 SITEND (reference sequence). Partial CDR3 DNA: TGTGCCAGCAGTATAGCCCAGAAAGAC. Translated, it gives CASSIAQKD. The CDR3 in its entirety is CASSIAQKDTQYF.

Within the sample, this clone is large (0.1 to 1%). The genes are named according to mouse. The CDR3 is cut off 4 residues early in the read; its end comes from the germline J gene. V usage is TRBV13-3 and J usage is TRBJ1-1; 8 bases match TRBD1. The CDR3 has 14 residues. Looked up from germline, CDR1 is NNHDY and CDR2 is SYVADS. J lost 0 bases, V lost 3 bases, and 1 base had no gene match. The sequenced part of the CDR3 DNA is TGTGCCAGCAGTGTGGGACAGGCAAACACA. Translation: CASSVGQANT. In full, the CDR3 is CASSVGQANTEVFF.

This clone showed up many times. Gene names and germline match the mouse. The read ends 4 residues before the CDR3 terminus; that terminus is restored from the germline J gene. The chain links TRBV13-3 to TRBJ2-5; 9 bases align to TRBD1. J gave up 0 bases and V 5 bases, and 4 bases lay outside the gene matches. This CDR3 has 15 residues. Germline-derived CDR1 and CDR2 are NNHDY and SYVADS. CDR3 bases read: TGTGCCAGCAGCCCACAGGGGGCTAACCAAGAC. It codes for CASSPQGANQD. The entire CDR3 protein is CASSPQGANQDTQYF.

This clone was found many times. Gene names are the mouse ones. Sequencing ends 4 residues short of the CDR3 end; the germline J gene provides the rest. The chain couples TRBV13-2 to TRBJ2-1; possibly TRBD2 for D (5 bases). The CDR3 length is 11 residues. Germline V gene sequence: CDR1 NNHNN, CDR2 SYGAGS (reference sequence). Partial CDR3 DNA: TGTGCCAGCGGTGGACTGGCT. Protein: CASGGLA. The full CDR3 sequence reads CASGGLAEQFF.

This clone was seen a handful of times. Genes and germline come from the mouse. Read data end 4 residues before the CDR3 end; the end is taken from the germline J gene. The V gene is TRBV31, the J gene TRBJ2-3; possibly TRBD2 for D (5 bases). Germline V CDR1 and CDR2: GKSSPN, SITVG. The CDR3 runs 14 residues. The V and J ends lost 0 bases and 0 bases respectively, with 7 bases between them. CDR3 sequence reads: CAWSLLVSAETLYF. The CDR3 bases that were read are TGTGCCTGGAGTCTACTGGTCAGTGCAGAA.

This clone has at least ten counts. Germline and genes: mouse. Read sequence stops 4 residues before the CDR3 end, and the germline J gene provides the missing end. V gene TRBV13-1 combines with J gene TRBJ2-7; 7 nucleotides match TRBD1. From germline, CDR1 is NSHNY and CDR2 SYGAGN. The CDR3 is 13 residues long. Trimming removed 2 bases from V and 2 bases from J; junction bases left unmatched: 1. The CDR3 DNA, read in part, is TGTGCCAGCAGTGAGGGACAGACCTAT. It specifies CASSEGQTY. The full CDR3 is CASSEGQTYEQYF.

This clone was seen ten or more times. The genes are named according to mouse. The CDR3 end falls 4 residues outside the read, so it is completed with the germline J gene. The genes are TRBV1 and TRBJ2-1; TRBD1 might be the D (5 bases). The length of the CDR3 is 14 residues. Germline CDR1 is NSQYPW and CDR2 is LRSPGD (reference sequence). V was shortened by 3 bases and J by 2 bases, with 8 bases between the two germline ends. CDR3 amino acids: CTCSAREDYAEQFF. The sequenced CDR3 bases are TGCACCTGCAGTGCCAGGGAGGACTATGCT.

The sample holds many counts of this clone. Gene names and germline match the mouse. The CDR3 is cut off 4 residues early in the read; its end comes from the germline J gene. This chain uses TRBV31 with TRBJ2-2, with 8 bases lining up with TRBD2. The CDR3 length is 14 residues. V dropped 4 bases and J dropped 0; count of bases not matched to a gene: 1. The germline V gene encodes CDR1 GKSSPN and CDR2 SITVG. The sequenced part of the CDR3 DNA is TGTGCCTGGAAACTGGGGGCAAACACCGGG. It encodes CAWKLGANTG. The whole CDR3 sequence reads CAWKLGANTGQLYF.

Many counts were recorded for this clone. Here the gene names and germline are mouse. The sequenced fragment ends 4 residues before the CDR3 boundary, so the rest is inferred from the germline J gene. The V call is TRBV19, the J call TRBJ2-1, with TRBD1 matching 7 bases. There are 15 residues in the CDR3. V shed 0 bases and J 5 bases; nucleotides not matched to a gene: 5. Germline V lookup: CDR1 FNHDT, CDR2 SITEND (reference sequence). The CDR3 DNA, read in part, is TGTGCCAGCAGTATAGTACAGGGGCTGGATGCT. Residues: CASSIVQGLDA. The full CDR3 is CASSIVQGLDAEQFF.

The table lists this clone with a few counts. Gene names and germline match the mouse. The read gets to within 4 residues of the CDR3 end, and the germline J gene fills in the rest. The rearrangement joins TRBV5 to TRBJ2-5, with TRBD1 matching over 8 bases. CDR3 length: 15 residues. CDR1 and CDR2 from the germline V gene are LGHNA and YNLKQL (reference sequence). J was trimmed by 3 bases and V by 0 bases; bases with no gene match: 2. The covered CDR3 bases are TGTGCCAGCAGCCAAGATACAGGGGGGCAAGAC. It specifies CASSQDTGGQD. The entire CDR3 is CASSQDTGGQDTQYF.

In this sample, this clone is medium-sized (0.01 to 0.1%). The gene symbols are mouse symbols. The observed sequence ends 4 residues before the CDR3 terminus, with the missing tail filled in from the germline J gene. V gene TRBV19 combines with J gene TRBJ2-2, with D possibly matching TRBD2 (5 bases). CDR1 FNHDT and CDR2 SITEND come from the germline V gene (reference sequence). The V and J ends lost 2 bases and 1 base respectively, with 6 bases between them. The CDR3 is made up of 14 amino acids. Here the CDR3 reads CASSILGNTGQLYF. CDR3 DNA (partial): TGTGCCAGCAGTATTCTGGGAAACACCGGG.